This TCR beta chain derives from a study of cytomegalovirus exposure and HLA in healthy donors. Study results and limitations: What a later analysis showed was that several of the most significant clusters appeared linked to common viral pathogens. In vitro work confirmed that three CMV-associated chains recognize CMV antigens. The availability of immune exposure information extended only to CMV serostatus.

Turning to this clone: Its antigen is unknown.

Researchers ran the PCR with 60 Vbeta and 13 Jbeta primers. This table comes from immunoSEQ multiplex PCR, and its TCRdb copy is limited to in-frame clones, with some not included. The sample has around 40,000 clones, and its top ten clones hold 1% to 1.5%. This TCR was sampled from a man under 40 in good health and CMV-seronegative. The specimen sequenced was PBMCs.

CDR3 in amino acids: CAWSKLIATEAFF. The DNA of the CDR3 is TGTGCCTGGAGTAAACTGATTGCGACTGAAGCTTTCTTT. The chain recombines TRBV30 with TRBJ1-1; D is undetermined. Germline lookup yields CDR1 GTSNPN and CDR2 SVGIG (reference sequence). The CDR3 loop spans 13 amino acids. Between the trimmed V and J ends, which lost 2 bases and 5 bases, there was a span of 12 bases. The variable domain in full, with the rest retrieved from reference TRBV30 and TRBJ1-1, is SQTIHQWPATLVQPVGSPLSLECTVEGTSNPNLYWYRQAAGRGLQLLFYSVGIGQISSEVPQNLSASRPQDRQFILSSKKLLLSDSGFYLCAWSKLIATEAFFGQGTRLTVV.